This TCR beta chain emerged from a study of identical twins (dated by TCRdb to about 2016). With respect to the entire study: To test whether fetal clonotypes persist, the study used deep sequencing on TCR alpha and beta repertoires from monozygotic twins, unrelated adults of various ages, and cord blood. To rule out contamination, the twin experiments were replicated at different times with different library preparation protocols. What the authors observed across the whole study: Because the same donors could not be followed over many years, conclusions were based on cross-sectional statistical analysis. Recombination models systematically underestimated out-of-frame TCR alpha sharing in monozygotic twins but agreed with sharing between unrelated individuals. Zero-insertion analyses could be partly confounded by invariant T cells such as MAIT and iNKT, though diverse VJ usage argued against such confounding for most clonotypes. Compared with coincidental sharing between unrelated individuals, out-of-frame TCR alpha sequences shared between twins showed an excess of sequences with low generation probability. Abundant cord blood beta clonotypes carried fewer insertions; young adult naive repertoires showed a weaker similar trend, while memory repertoires showed none. Excess twin sharing in beta out-of-frame sequences was weaker because fewer shared sequences lowered the signal-to-noise ratio.

CDR1 and CDR2 are drawn from the germline V gene: SGHRS, YFSETQ. The CDR3 covers 16 residues, taking in both the cysteine and the phenylalanine. Only the CDR3 part of the read is kept: 48 bases, read in frame from the first base. Ends trimmed: V by 2 bases, J by 4 bases; bases unmatched to a gene: 5. In its sample, this clonotype was seen a few times. Its antigen is unknown. Base qualities are not provided; no much larger clone lies one nucleotide away. Only healthy Caucasian donors were included. Three pairs of female monozygotic twins, all aged about 18 to 30 years, made up the twin cohort. RNA for TCR libraries was isolated from peripheral blood mononuclear cells. Library creation used 5' RACE. TCRdb records Illumina HiSeq 2000 as the sequencer. A universal primer binding site was added through template switching, and the final cDNA carried a unique molecular identifier so that TCR cDNA molecules could be counted accurately. First-strand cDNA for TCR alpha and beta chains was synthesized from specific primers in the conserved constant-segment region. To control for contamination, each cDNA library was double barcoded with a SMART-Mk sample barcode plus Illumina barcodes. TruSeq adapter sequences, together with Illumina sample barcodes, were added in two successive PCR steps. The Illumina HiSeq platform was used with custom primers to sequence TCR alpha and beta cDNA libraries. Regarding the original processing steps: MiGEC processed the raw reads to extract unique molecular identifiers, while MiXCR was used to determine the CDR3 positions. Recombination models were inferred per individual with the repgenHMM and IGoR tools using an EM algorithm. The analysis of shared clonotypes was done with the tcR package in R, with sharing normalized by the product of cloneset sizes. Out-of-frame nonproductive sequences were analyzed to study raw recombination free of thymic and clonal selection effects. TCRdb trimmed the raw reads at Q25, called clones with MiXCR and kept productive beta chains. Each CDR3 protein appears once, grouped with its most common genes and DNA. What appears here as the V and J calls and clone size reflects TCRdb's work, not the paper's. The sample yields about 920,000 distinct CDR3 sequences; approximately 13% were counted once. The leading ten clones occupy around 1.5% of the sample.

The sample was also reused in another study, on yellow fever vaccine responses in identical twins. That second report states: The T cell response to vaccination in identical twins was reported by the authors to appear partly convergent and partly personalized. Focusing on identical twins, the study followed the T cell clones that responded to the vaccine, and did so with precision.

This sequence was found in a woman aged 18-29 years in good health. The source material was PBMCs. The V gene is TRBV5-1 and the J gene is TRBJ2-1; TRBD2 matches 11 bases in the middle. CDR3 loop: CASSFTSGRPYNEQFF. The nucleotides read TGCGCCAGCAGCTTCACTAGCGGGAGACCGTACAATGAGCAGTTCTTC.